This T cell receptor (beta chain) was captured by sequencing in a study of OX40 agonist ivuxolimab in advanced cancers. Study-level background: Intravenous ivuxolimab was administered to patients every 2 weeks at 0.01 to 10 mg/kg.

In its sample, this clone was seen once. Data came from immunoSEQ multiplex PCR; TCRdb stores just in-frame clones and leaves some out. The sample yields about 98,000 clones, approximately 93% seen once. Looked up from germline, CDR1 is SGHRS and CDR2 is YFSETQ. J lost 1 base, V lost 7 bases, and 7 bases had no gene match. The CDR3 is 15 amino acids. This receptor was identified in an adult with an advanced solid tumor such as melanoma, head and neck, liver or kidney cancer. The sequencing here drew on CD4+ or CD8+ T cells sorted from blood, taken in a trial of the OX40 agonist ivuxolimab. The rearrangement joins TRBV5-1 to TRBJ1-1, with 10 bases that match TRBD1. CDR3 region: CASVPGQGRNTEAFF. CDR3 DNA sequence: TGCGCCAGCGTCCCGGGACAGGGGCGGAACACTGAAGCTTTCTTT.